These 2 T cell receptor beta chains share one sample of origin, sequenced in a study of regulatory T cells in long-lasting Graves disease. The time point: persistent/refractory GD, antithyroid drugs over 5 years with positive TRAb. Generation of the TCR library employed RNA extracted from PBMCs. The TCR beta library used iRepertoire HTBI primers with Arm-PCR amplification of CDR3. TCRdb reprocessed the multiplex PCR reads with MiXCR, giving one entry per CDR3 protein. The data show under 500,000 distinct CDR3 sequences, around 21% seen once. Material: peripheral blood mononuclear cells (PBMCs), obtained when the disease was refractory, from a patient treated with antithyroid drugs. The receptors stem from a female donor with Graves disease.

The chain combines TRBV19 with TRBJ1-3; 7 bases are shared with TRBD1. V lost 3 bases, J lost 0 bases, and 2 bases stayed unmatched. Germline V lookup: CDR1 LNHDA, CDR2 SQIVND (reference sequence). This CDR3 spans 15 amino acids. The DNA of the CDR3 is TGTGCCAGTAGTATGGGACAGTCCTCTGGAAACACCATATATTTT. Translation gives CASSMGQSSGNTIYF.

This clonotype has more than one count but fewer than ten. The rearrangement links TRBV12-3 or TRBV12-4 to TRBJ2-3, with 7 nucleotides matching TRBD2. The CDR3 is 14 residues long. Trimming at V came to 2 bases and at J to 4 bases, leaving 3 bases not matched to a gene. In nucleotides, the CDR3 is TGTGCCAGCAGTTTAAGGGGACTACCAGATACGCAGTATTTT. Translating gives CASSLRGLPDTQYF.